The 3 T cell receptor beta chains in this list originate from one sample, sequenced in a study of blood T cell repertoires in COVID-19. TCRdb's copy holds only in-frame clones and misses some; the assay was immunoSEQ multiplex PCR. The sample lists 250,000 to 350,000 clones, approximately 84% occurring once. Material for sequencing was peripheral blood. These receptors came from a human donor with COVID-19, enrolled during active disease. The donor label of this sample is uncertain.

This sequence joins TRBV19 and TRBJ1-1; no definite D call. The CDR3 length is 13 residues. The V gene's germline CDR1 is LNHDA and CDR2 SQIVND (reference sequence). Deletions cut 5 bases from V and 3 bases from J, with 10 bases between. CDR3 DNA: TGTGCCAGTAGTCACCTCCGAGACACTGAAGCTTTCTTT. As protein: CASSHLRDTEAFF.

The CDR3 sequence is CASRGQGYEQYF. The CDR3 DNA follows: TGTGCCAGCAGGGGGCAGGGCTACGAGCAGTACTTC. The V gene is TRBV6-6, the J gene TRBJ2-7; weak D call: TRBD1 (5 bases). Between the trimmed V and J ends, which lost 6 bases and 3 bases, there was a span of 9 bases. Germline V gene sequence: CDR1 MNHNY, CDR2 SVGAGI (reference sequence). This CDR3 comprises 12 residues.

J is TRBJ2-2 and V is TRBV6-6; 12 bases align to TRBD2. The V gene's germline CDR1 is MNHNY and CDR2 SVGAGI (reference sequence). This CDR3 region has 15 residues. The junction had 5 bases not matched to a gene; V was cut back by 6 bases and J by 6 bases. The CDR3 DNA follows: TGTGCCAGCAGGGCTAGCGGGAGGGACTCCGGGGAGCTGTTTTTT. Translating it yields CASRASGRDSGELFF.